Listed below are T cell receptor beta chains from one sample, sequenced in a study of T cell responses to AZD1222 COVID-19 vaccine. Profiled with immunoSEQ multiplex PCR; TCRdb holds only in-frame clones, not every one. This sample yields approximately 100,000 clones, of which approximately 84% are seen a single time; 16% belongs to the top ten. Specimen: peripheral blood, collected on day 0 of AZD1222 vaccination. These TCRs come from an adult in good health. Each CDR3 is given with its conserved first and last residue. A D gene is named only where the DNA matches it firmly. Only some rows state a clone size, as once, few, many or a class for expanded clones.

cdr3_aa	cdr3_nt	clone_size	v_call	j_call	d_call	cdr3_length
CASSEWKGLMGGELFF	TGTGCCAGCAGTGAATGGAAAGGGTTGATGGGCGGGGAGCTGTTTTTT	NA	TRBV25-1	TRBJ2-2	NA	16
CSAPGQGKHGYTF	TGCAGCGCACCGGGACAGGGGAAACATGGCTACACCTTC	NA	TRBV29-1	TRBJ1-2	TRBD1	13
CSGGTASNTEAFF	TGCAGCGGTGGGACAGCCTCGAACACTGAAGCTTTCTTT	once	TRBV29-1	TRBJ1-1	TRBD1	13
CASSRPGQGPYEQYF	TGTGCCAGCAGCCGGCCGGGACAGGGGCCCTACGAGCAGTACTTC	NA	TRBV7-8	TRBJ2-7	TRBD1	15
CACQIPPGQGTYEQYF	TGTGCCTGCCAGATTCCACCGGGACAGGGGACCTACGAGCAGTACTTC	once	TRBV30	TRBJ2-7	TRBD1	16
CASSHPRRGRYGYTF	TGTGCCAGCAGCCACCCAAGGAGGGGTCGCTATGGCTACACCTTC	NA	TRBV3-1/TRBV3-2	TRBJ1-2	NA	15
CAWSLLSGSGQPQHF	TGTGCCTGGAGTTTGCTCTCTGGCTCGGGTCAGCCCCAGCATTTT	NA	TRBV30	TRBJ1-5	NA	15
CASSPGRQEYNEQFF	TGTGCCAGCAGCCCCGGACGCCAGGAGTACAATGAGCAGTTCTTC	once	TRBV7-2	TRBJ2-1	NA	15
CASSLETGGSGELFF	TGTGCCAGCAGCTTAGAGACAGGGGGTTCTGGGGAGCTGTTTTTT	once	TRBV11-3	TRBJ2-2	TRBD1	15
CASSEDRGSAGAQHF	TGTGCCAGTAGTGAGGACAGGGGATCCGCAGGGGCCCAGCATTTT	NA	TRBV19	TRBJ1-5	TRBD1	15
CASSQDDLGRAFF	TGTGCCAGCAGCCAAGATGACCTCGGGCGAGCTTTCTTT	NA	TRBV3-1/TRBV3-2	TRBJ1-1	NA	13
CASTSGNSGNTIYF	TGTGCCAGTACCTCAGGGAACTCTGGAAACACCATATATTTT	NA	TRBV19	TRBJ1-3	NA	14